These 10 T cell receptor beta chains were sequenced from one sample in a study of T-cell reconstitution after alpha-beta-depleted transplantation in children. Unique molecular identifiers were used to barcode this TCRbeta library. TCRdb reanalysed the PCR reads using MiXCR and keeps one entry per CDR3 protein. Seen here are around 420,000 distinct CDR3 sequences, about 17% observed once, and the top ten hold 29%. The source was PBMCs, mostly from graft donor cells, collected 360 days after TCRalphabeta/CD19-depleted stem cell transplant. Receptors were obtained from a boy under three years old who had a stem cell transplant for Wiskott-Aldrich syndrome, so the T cells may come from the graft donor.

This rearrangement joins TRBV6-1 to TRBJ2-5; 7 nucleotides line up with TRBD2. This CDR3 is built from 15 residues. J was trimmed by 5 bases and V by 7 bases; bases with no gene match: 13. The germline V gene has CDR1 MNHNS and CDR2 SASEGT. In nucleotides, the CDR3 is TGTGCCAGCACATTTGAGACTAGCACCATGGAGACCCAGTACTTC. It specifies CASTFETSTMETQYF.

The V gene is TRBV28, the J gene TRBJ2-7; 8 nucleotides match TRBD1. With V trimmed by 7 bases and J by 6 bases, 5 bases remained unmatched. The CDR3 runs 12 residues. Per germline, CDR1 MDHEN and CDR2 SYDVKM. The CDR3 loop reads CASMVQGGEQYF. CDR3 DNA: TGTGCCAGCATGGTACAGGGGGGCGAGCAGTACTTC. Supplemented by reference TRBV28 and TRBJ2-7, the full variable domain reads DVKVTQSSRYLVKRTGEKVFLECVQDMDHENMFWYRQDPGLGLRLIYFSYDVKMKEKGDIPEGYSVSREKKERFSLILESASTNQTSMYLCASMVQGGEQYFGPGTRLTVT.

V gene TRBV6-2 or TRBV6-3 combines with J gene TRBJ2-7, with D possibly TRBD2 on 6 matching bases. This CDR3 is 15 amino acids long. Deletions cut 5 bases from V and 0 bases from J, with 14 bases between. Germline V gene sequence: CDR1 MNHEY, CDR2 SVGEGT. The CDR3: CASSRRVGGSYEQYF. DNA for the CDR3: TGTGCCAGCAGTCGAAGGGTCGGGGGCTCCTACGAGCAGTACTTC.

The CDR3 DNA reads TGTGCCAGCAGCGCCTTCGTTTCGATCGGGGAGCTGTTTTTT. This codes for CASSAFVSIGELFF. The rearrangement joins TRBV9 to TRBJ2-2; D is uncertain. The CDR3 runs 14 residues. The V and J ends lost 3 bases and 7 bases respectively, with 13 bases between them. Germline lookup yields CDR1 SGDLS and CDR2 YYNGEE. Supplemented by reference TRBV9 and TRBJ2-2, the full variable domain reads DSGVTQTPKHLITATGQRVTLRCSPRSGDLSVYWYQQSLDQGLQFLIQYYNGEERAKGNILERFSAQQFPDLHSELNLSSLELGDSALYFCASSAFVSIGELFFGEGSRLTVL.

This clonotype was detected a few times. The chain combines TRBV10-1 with TRBJ2-5; TRBD2 aligns across 11 bases. The germline CDR1 and CDR2 sequences are WNHNN and SYGVQD (reference sequence). Germline trimming cut 3 bases from V and 2 bases from J; bases unmatched to any gene: 2. The CDR3 extends over 15 amino acids. CDR3 nucleotide sequence: TGCGCCAGCAGTGACGGGACTAGCGGTCAAGAGACCCAGTACTTC. It is translated as CASSDGTSGQETQYF.

This clonotype was seen more than once but under ten times. The rearrangement links TRBV21-1 to TRBJ2-7; the D segment call TRBD1 is taken from the table without a DNA check. TRBV21-1 represents a pseudogene. CDR3 length equals 14 residues. The DNA of the CDR3 is TGTGCCAGCAGGGGGGGGACAACGATTTACGAGCAGTACTTC. Translated: CASRGGTTIYEQYF.

This clonotype showed up just a few times. The chain recombines TRBV9 with TRBJ2-3; D tentatively fits TRBD1 or TRBD2 (7 bases each). V was trimmed by 0 bases and J by 3 bases, leaving 14 bases between them. The CDR3 extends over 16 amino acids. The V gene's germline CDR1 is SGDLS and CDR2 YYNGEE. The CDR3 bases are TGTGCCAGCAGCGTAGTGGCAGGGGGGGAGACAGATACGCAGTATTTT. Translation gives CASSVVAGGETDTQYF.

The chain has TRBV5-1 and TRBJ2-1; the D gene is possibly TRBD1 (6 bases). Germline CDR1 reads SGHRS; CDR2 reads YFSETQ. V was trimmed by 4 bases and J by 4 bases, leaving 15 bases between them. The CDR3 totals 15 residues. CDR3 sequence reads: CASSLRQVRYNEQFF. In nucleotides, the CDR3 is TGCGCCAGCAGCCTACGACAGGTTCGTTACAATGAGCAGTTCTTC.

This clonotype was counted between two and nine times. This chain links TRBV7-9 with TRBJ2-1; D perhaps matches TRBD2 (6 bases). The germline CDR1 and CDR2 sequences are SEHNR and FQNEAQ (reference sequence). Trimming cost V 7 bases and J 2 bases, with 9 bases left between them. This CDR3 is 13 amino acids long. The CDR3 protein is CASKAGTYNEQFF. CDR3 bases: TGTGCCAGCAAGGCGGGAACCTACAATGAGCAGTTCTTC.

This clonotype was observed at least ten times. V gene TRBV12-3 or TRBV12-4 combines with J gene TRBJ1-4; 7 bases map to TRBD1. V gave up 6 bases and J gave up 5 bases; unmatched junction bases: 9. CDR3 length equals 15 residues. The CDR3 DNA sequence: TGTGCCAGCAGACTACAGGGGAAGGGGAATGAAAAACTGTTTTTT. It translates to CASRLQGKGNEKLFF.